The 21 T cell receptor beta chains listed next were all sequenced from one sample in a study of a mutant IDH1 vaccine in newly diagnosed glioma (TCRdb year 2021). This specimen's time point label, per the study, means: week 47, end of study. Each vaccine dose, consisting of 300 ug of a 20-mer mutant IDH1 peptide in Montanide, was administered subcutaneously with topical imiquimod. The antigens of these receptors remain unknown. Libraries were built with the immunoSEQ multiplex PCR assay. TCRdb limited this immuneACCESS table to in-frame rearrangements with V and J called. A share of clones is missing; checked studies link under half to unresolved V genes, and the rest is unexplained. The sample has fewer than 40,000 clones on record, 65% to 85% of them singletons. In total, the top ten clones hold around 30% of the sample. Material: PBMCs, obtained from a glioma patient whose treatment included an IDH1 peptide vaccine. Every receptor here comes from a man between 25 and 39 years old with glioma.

The CDR3 loop is CATSRENTLEGAYGYTF. For the CDR3, the DNA is TGTGCCACCAGCAGAGAAAATACCCTCGAGGGAGCCTATGGCTACACCTTC. The rearrangement links TRBV15 to TRBJ1-2; no definite D call. This CDR3 has 17 residues. Germline V gene data show CDR1 as LNHNV and CDR2 as YYDKDF (reference sequence). Trimming shortened V by 0 bases and J by 4 bases, and 18 bases separated the two germline ends.

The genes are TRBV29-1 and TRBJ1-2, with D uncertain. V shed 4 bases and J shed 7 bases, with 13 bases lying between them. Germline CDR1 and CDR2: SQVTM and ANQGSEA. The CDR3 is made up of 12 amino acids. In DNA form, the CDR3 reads TGCAGCGTTGTGGGTGAGGGCGGTGGCTACACCTTC. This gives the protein CSVVGEGGGYTF. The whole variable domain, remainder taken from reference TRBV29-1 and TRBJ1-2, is SAVISQKPSRDICQRGTSLTIQCQVDSQVTMMFWYRQQPGQSLTLIATANQGSEATYESGFVIDKFPISRPNLTFSTLTVSNMSPEDSSIYLCSVVGEGGGYTFGSGTRLTVV.

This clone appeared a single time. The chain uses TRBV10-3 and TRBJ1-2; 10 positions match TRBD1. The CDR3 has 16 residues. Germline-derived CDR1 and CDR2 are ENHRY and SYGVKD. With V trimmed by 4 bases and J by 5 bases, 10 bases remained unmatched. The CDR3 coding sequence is TGTGCCATCAGTGGTGGTCCGGGACAGGGGATTTATGGCTACACCTTC. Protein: CAISGGPGQGIYGYTF.

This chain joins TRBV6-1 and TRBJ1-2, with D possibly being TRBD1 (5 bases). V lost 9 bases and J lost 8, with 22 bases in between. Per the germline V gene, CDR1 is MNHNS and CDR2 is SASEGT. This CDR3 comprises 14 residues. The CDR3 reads CASQRDGRKRGYTF. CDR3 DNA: TGTGCCAGTCAACGGGACGGACGGAAGAGGGGCTACACCTTC.

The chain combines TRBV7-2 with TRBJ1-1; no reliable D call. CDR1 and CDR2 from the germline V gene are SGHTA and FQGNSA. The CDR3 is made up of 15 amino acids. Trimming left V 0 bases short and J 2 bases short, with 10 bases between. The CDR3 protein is CASSLAGRENTEAFF. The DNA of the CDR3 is TGTGCCAGCAGCTTAGCCGGACGGGAAAACACTGAAGCTTTCTTT.

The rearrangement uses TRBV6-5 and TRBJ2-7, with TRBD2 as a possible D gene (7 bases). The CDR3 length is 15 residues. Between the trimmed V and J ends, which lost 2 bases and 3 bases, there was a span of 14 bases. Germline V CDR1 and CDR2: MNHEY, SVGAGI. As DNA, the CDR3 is TGTGCCAGCAGTTACCCCCGGCGGGGGCTCTACGAGCAGTACTTC. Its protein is CASSYPRRGLYEQYF.

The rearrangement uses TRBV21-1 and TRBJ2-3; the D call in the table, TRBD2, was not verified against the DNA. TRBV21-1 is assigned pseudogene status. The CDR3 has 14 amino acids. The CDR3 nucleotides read TGTGCCAGCAGCAAAGTGGGGGGGTTGGATACGCAGTATTTT. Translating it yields CASSKVGGLDTQYF.

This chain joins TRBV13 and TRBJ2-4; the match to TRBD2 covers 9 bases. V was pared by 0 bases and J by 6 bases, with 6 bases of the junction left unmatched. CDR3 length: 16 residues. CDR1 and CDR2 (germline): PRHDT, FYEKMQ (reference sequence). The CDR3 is CASSLGGGRAGNIQYF. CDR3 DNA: TGTGCCAGCAGCTTAGGCGGCGGGAGGGCCGGAAACATTCAGTACTTC.

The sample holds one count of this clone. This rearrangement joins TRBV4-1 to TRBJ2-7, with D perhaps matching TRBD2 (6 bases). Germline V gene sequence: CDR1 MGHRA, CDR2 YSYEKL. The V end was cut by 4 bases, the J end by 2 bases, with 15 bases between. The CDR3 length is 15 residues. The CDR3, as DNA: TGCGCCAGCAGCCCCCGGGTAGCGGCCACCTACGAGCAGTACTTC. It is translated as CASSPRVAATYEQYF.

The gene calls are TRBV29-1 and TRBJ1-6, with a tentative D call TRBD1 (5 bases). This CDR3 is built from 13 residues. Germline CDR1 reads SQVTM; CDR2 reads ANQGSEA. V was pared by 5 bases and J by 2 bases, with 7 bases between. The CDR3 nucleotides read TGCAGCGTTCGCAGGGCCTATAATTCACCCCTCCACTTT. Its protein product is CSVRRAYNSPLHF. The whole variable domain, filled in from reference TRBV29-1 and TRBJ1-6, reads SAVISQKPSRDICQRGTSLTIQCQVDSQVTMMFWYRQQPGQSLTLIATANQGSEATYESGFVIDKFPISRPNLTFSTLTVSNMSPEDSSIYLCSVRRAYNSPLHFGNGTRLTVT.

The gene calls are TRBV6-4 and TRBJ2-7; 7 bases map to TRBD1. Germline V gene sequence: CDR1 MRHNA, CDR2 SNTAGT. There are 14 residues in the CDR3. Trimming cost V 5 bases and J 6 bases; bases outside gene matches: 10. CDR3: CASSPEQGNFEQYF. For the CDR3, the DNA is TGTGCCAGCAGTCCTGAACAGGGGAACTTCGAGCAGTACTTC.

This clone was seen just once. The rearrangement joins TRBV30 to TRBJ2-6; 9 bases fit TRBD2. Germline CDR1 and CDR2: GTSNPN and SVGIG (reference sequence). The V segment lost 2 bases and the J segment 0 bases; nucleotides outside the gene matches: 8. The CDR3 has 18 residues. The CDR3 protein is CAWSLREGPPSGANVLTF. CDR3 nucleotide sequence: TGTGCCTGGAGTTTGCGGGAGGGACCCCCCTCTGGGGCCAACGTCCTGACTTTC.

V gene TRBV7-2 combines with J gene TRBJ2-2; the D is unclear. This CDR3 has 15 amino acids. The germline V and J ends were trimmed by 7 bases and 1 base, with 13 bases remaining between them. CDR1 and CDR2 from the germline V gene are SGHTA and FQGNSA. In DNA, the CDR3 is TGTGCCAGCACGAATCGTAATTTGAACACCGGGGAGCTGTTTTTT. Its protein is CASTNRNLNTGELFF. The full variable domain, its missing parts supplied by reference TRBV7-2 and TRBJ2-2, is GAGVSQSPSNKVTEKGKDVELRCDPISGHTALYWYRQSLGQGLEFLIYFQGNSAPDKSGLPSDRFSAERTGGSVSTLTIQRTQQEDSAVYLCASTNRNLNTGELFFGEGSRLTVL.

CDR3 amino acids: CAWIPGQGGTYEQYF. The CDR3 nucleotides read TGTGCCTGGATTCCCGGACAGGGAGGAACCTACGAGCAGTACTTC. The V and J genes are TRBV30 and TRBJ2-7; 8 bases fit TRBD1. The V segment lost 4 bases and the J segment 2 bases; nucleotides outside the gene matches: 10. Germline values: CDR1 GTSNPN, CDR2 SVGIG (reference sequence). The CDR3 is 15 residues long.

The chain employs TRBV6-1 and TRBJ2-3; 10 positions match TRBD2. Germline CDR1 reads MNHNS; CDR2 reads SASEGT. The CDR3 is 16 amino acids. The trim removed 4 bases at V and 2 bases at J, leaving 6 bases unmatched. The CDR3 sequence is CASSATSGTYTDTQYF. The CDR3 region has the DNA TGTGCCAGCAGTGCCACTAGCGGGACCTACACAGATACGCAGTATTTT.

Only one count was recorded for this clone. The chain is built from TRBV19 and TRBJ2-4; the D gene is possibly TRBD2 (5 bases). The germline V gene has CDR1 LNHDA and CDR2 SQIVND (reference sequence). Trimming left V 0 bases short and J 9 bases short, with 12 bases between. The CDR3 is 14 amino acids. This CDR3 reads CASSIDPGEGIQYF. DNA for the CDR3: TGTGCCAGTAGTATAGATCCAGGCGAGGGCATTCAGTACTTC.

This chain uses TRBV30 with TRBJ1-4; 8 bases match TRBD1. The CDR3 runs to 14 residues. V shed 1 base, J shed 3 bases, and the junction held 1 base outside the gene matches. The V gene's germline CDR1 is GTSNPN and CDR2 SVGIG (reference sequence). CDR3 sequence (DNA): TGTGCCTGGAGTGCGGGACAGGCTAATGAAAAACTGTTTTTT. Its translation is CAWSAGQANEKLFF.

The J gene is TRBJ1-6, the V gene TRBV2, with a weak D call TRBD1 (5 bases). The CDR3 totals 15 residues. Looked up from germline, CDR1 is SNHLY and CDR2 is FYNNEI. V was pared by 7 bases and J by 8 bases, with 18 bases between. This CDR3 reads CASTATGRGDSPLHF. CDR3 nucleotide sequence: TGTGCCAGCACAGCGACGGGGAGAGGGGATTCACCCCTCCACTTT.

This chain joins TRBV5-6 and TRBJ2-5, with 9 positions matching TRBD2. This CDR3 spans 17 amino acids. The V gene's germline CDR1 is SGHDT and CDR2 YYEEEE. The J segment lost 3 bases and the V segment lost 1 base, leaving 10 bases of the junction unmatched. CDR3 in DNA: TGTGCCAGCAGCTTGTACTTGCGGGGGGGCACTAAAGAGACCCAGTACTTC. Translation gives CASSLYLRGGTKETQYF.

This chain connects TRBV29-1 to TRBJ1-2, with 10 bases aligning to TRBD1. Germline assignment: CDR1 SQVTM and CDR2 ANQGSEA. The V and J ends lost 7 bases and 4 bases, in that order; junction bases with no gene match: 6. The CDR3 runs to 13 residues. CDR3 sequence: CSGGQGEGYGYTF. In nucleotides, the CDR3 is TGCAGCGGTGGACAGGGGGAAGGCTATGGCTACACCTTC.

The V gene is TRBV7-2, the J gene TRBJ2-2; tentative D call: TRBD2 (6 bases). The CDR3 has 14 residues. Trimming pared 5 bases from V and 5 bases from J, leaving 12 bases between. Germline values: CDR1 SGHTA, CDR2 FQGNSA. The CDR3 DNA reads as TGTGCCAGCAGCCGGGACTCCCCGACCGGGGAGCTGTTTTTT. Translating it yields CASSRDSPTGELFF.